This T cell receptor beta chain was captured in a study of blood T cell repertoires in COVID-19. Whole-study context: COVID-19 samples from acute and convalescent phases originated in the United States, Italy and Spain. From T cells, B-cell-depleted T cells, or PBMCs came the material, which was cDNA or gDNA.

Using immunoSEQ multiplex PCR, the repertoire was profiled, and TCRdb retains in-frame clones only, with some absent. Seen here are about 140,000 clones, roughly four fifths observed once, and the top ten hold about 4.3%. Germline values: CDR1 SGHDT, CDR2 YYEEEE. The CDR3 has 16 residues. J was trimmed by 3 bases and V by 0 bases; bases with no gene match: 5. This sequence joins TRBV5-6 and TRBJ2-1, with 8 bases matching TRBD1. Sequenced input: peripheral blood. The receptor was isolated from a woman at least 80 years old with acute or convalescent COVID-19. The CDR3 DNA reads TGTGCCAGCAGCTTGGGCCCGGACAGGGTCTACAATGAGCAGTTCTTC. This translates into CASSLGPDRVYNEQFF.